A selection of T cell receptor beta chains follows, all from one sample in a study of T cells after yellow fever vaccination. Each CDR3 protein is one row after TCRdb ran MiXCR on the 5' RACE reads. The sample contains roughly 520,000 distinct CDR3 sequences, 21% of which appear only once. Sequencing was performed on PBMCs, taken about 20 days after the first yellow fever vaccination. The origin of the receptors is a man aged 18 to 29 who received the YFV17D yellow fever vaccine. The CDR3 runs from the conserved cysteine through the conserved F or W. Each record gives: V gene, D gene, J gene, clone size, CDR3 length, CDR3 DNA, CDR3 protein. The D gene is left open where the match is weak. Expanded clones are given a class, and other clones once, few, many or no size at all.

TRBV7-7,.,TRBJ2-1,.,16,TGTGCCAGCAGCTTAGGGGCAGCAGAATCCTACAATGAGCAGTTCTTC,CASSLGAAESYNEQFF
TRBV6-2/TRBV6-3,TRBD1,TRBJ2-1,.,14,TGTGCCAGCAGCGGGTGGCAGGGGGTAAATGAGCAGTTCTTC,CASSGWQGVNEQFF
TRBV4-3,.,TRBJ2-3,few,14,TGCGCCAGCAGCCAAACCTCGCCCTCCGATACGCAGTATTTT,CASSQTSPSDTQYF
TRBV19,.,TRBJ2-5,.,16,TGTGCCAGTAGTATGTTACCGGGTAGAAAAAAAGAGACCCAGTACTTC,CASSMLPGRKKETQYF
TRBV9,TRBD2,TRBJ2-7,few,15,TGTGCCAGCAGCGTAGGCGGGGGTAGCACCTACGAGCAGTACTTC,CASSVGGGSTYEQYF
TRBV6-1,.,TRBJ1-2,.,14,TGTGCCAGCAGTGAAGGCGCCACTAGCTATGGCTACACCTTC,CASSEGATSYGYTF
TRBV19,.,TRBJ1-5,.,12,TGTGCCAGTAGTGGGGGGGATCAGCCCCAGCATTTT,CASSGGDQPQHF
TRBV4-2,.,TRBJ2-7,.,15,TGTGCCAGCAGCCCCAGACAGAGCTCCTACAATGAGCAGTACTTC,CASSPRQSSYNEQYF
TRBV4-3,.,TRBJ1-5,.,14,TGCGCCAGCAGCCAAGATAGGGAGAGGCAGCCCCAGCATTTT,CASSQDRERQPQHF
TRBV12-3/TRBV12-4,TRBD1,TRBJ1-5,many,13,TGTGCCAGCAGTTTGGCAGGGGGGCAGCCCCAGCATTTT,CASSLAGGQPQHF
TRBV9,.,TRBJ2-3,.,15,TGTGCCAGCAGCGGGCAACAGGGGGGGACAGATACGCAGTATTTT,CASSGQQGGTDTQYF
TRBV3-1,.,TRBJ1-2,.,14,TGTGCCAGCAGCCCGAGACAGTTGGATAGGGGCTACACCTTC,CASSPRQLDRGYTF
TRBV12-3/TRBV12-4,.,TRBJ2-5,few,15,TGTGCCAGCACGTCGGGCCTAGCCCTCCAAGAGACCCAGTACTTC,CASTSGLALQETQYF
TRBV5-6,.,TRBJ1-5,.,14,TGTGCCAGCAGCCGGACACCTCTGGAGCAGCCCCAGCATTTT,CASSRTPLEQPQHF
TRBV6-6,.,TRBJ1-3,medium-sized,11,TGTGCCAGCAGGCCAGGAAACACCATATATTTT,CASRPGNTIYF
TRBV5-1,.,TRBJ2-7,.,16,TGCGCCAGCTACCAACAACCTAGCACCCCTCCGTACGAGCAGTACTTC,CASYQQPSTPPYEQYF
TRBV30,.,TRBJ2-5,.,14,TGTGCCTGGAGTCCCGGACGGGGGAGAGAGACCCAGTACTTC,CAWSPGRGRETQYF
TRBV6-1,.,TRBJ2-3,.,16,TGTGCCAGCACCAAAGAGGTGGCAGACCCCACAGATACGCAGTATTTT,CASTKEVADPTDTQYF
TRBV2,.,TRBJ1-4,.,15,TGTGCCAGCAGTGATCGTGCAGGAACTAATGAAAAACTGTTTTTT,CASSDRAGTNEKLFF
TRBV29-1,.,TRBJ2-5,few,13,TGCAGCGTTGATAGACCCCCCGTGGGGACCCAGTACTTC,CSVDRPPVGTQYF
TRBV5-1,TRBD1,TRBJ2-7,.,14,TGCGCCAGCAGCGAGGGACAGGGGGCGTACGAGCAGTACTTC,CASSEGQGAYEQYF
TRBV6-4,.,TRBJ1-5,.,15,TGTGCCAGCAGTGAAAGTCGGGGGCGCAATCAGCCCCAGCATTTT,CASSESRGRNQPQHF
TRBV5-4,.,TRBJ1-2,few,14,TGTGCCAGCAGCGCACCTACCGGGACATATGGCTACACCTTC,CASSAPTGTYGYTF
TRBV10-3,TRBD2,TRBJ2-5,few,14,TGTGCCACCAAGGGGACTAGCGGGGGAGAGACCCAGTACTTC,CATKGTSGGETQYF
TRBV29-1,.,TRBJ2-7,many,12,TGCAGCGTTGAAACTAGGGATTACGAGCAGTACTTC,CSVETRDYEQYF
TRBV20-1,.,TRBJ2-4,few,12,TGCAGTGCTAGAGTTACCAAAAACATTCAGTACTTC,CSARVTKNIQYF
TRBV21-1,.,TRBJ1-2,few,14,TGTGCCAGCAGCAAAGTAACAGGGGCGTATGGCTACACCTTC,CASSKVTGAYGYTF
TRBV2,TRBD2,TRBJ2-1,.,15,TGTGCCAGCAAGACCGGGACTAGCGGGTTCAATGAGCAGTTCTTC,CASKTGTSGFNEQFF
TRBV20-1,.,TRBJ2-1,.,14,TGCAGTGCTAGAGGCCCAGGCGGTTACAATGAGCAGTTCTTC,CSARGPGGYNEQFF
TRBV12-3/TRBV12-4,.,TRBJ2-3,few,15,TGTGCCAGCAGTTTAAACAGGGGGGGAGGAGATACGCAGTATTTT,CASSLNRGGGDTQYF
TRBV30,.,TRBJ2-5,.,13,TGTGCCTGGAGTTCTAGCGCCGCGGAGACCCAGTACTTC,CAWSSSAAETQYF
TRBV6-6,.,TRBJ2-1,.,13,TGTGCCAGCAGTTTAACCTCAGCGGGTGGGCAGTTCTTC,CASSLTSAGGQFF
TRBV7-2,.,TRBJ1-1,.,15,TGTGCCAGCAGCCCCCAGGTACAGCCGAACACTGAAGCTTTCTTT,CASSPQVQPNTEAFF
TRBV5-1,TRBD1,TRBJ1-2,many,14,TGCGCCAGCAGCTTGCGGGGACAGGACTATGGCTACACCTTC,CASSLRGQDYGYTF
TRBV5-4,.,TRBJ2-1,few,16,TGTGCCAGCAGCTTGGAGGGACCCCTGACCTACAATGAGCAGTTCTTC,CASSLEGPLTYNEQFF
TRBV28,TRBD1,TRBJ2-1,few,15,TGTGCCAGCAGTCCTCCGGGACAGGGAGAGAATGAGCAGTTCTTC,CASSPPGQGENEQFF
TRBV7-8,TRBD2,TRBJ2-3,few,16,TGTGCCAGCAGCTTAGAAGCGGGGGCCTTCGCAGATACGCAGTATTTT,CASSLEAGAFADTQYF
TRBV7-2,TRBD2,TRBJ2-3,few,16,TGTGCCAGCAGCCCCCGGACGGGGGGTCGGACAGATACGCAGTATTTT,CASSPRTGGRTDTQYF
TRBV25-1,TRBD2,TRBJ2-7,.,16,TGTGCCAGCAGTGAATGGGGCGGGGGGAATCCCTACGAGCAGTACTTC,CASSEWGGGNPYEQYF
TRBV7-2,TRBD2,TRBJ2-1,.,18,TGTGCCAGCAGCTTAGCAGGTAGCGGGGTGAGCTCCTACAATGAGCAGTTCTTC,CASSLAGSGVSSYNEQFF
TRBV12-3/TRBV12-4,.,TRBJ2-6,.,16,TGTGCCAGCAGTTACGACAGAGGAGCTGGGGCCAACGTCCTGACTTTC,CASSYDRGAGANVLTF
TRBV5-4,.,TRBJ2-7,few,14,TGTGCCAGCAGCTTGGCCAAGACCTCCTACGAGCAGTACTTC,CASSLAKTSYEQYF
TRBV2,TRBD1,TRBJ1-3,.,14,TGTGCCAGCCGTCCCGGGACAGGGGTCGCCACCATATATTTT,CASRPGTGVATIYF
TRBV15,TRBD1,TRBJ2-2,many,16,TGTGCCACCAGCAGACACGGGACAGGAGACACCGGGGAGCTGTTTTTT,CATSRHGTGDTGELFF
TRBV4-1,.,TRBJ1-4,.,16,TGCGCCAGCAGCCAAGATCGGGGCAGGAAGAATGAAAAACTGTTTTTT,CASSQDRGRKNEKLFF
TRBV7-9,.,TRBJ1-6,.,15,TGTGCCAGCAGCTTACAACAGGGAGGGGATTCACCCCTCCACTTT,CASSLQQGGDSPLHF
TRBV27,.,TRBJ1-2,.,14,TGTGCCAGCAGTTTATCGAACAGGGCTCCCGGCTACACCTTC,CASSLSNRAPGYTF
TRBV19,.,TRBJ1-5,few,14,TGTGCCAGTAGCGATATAAATAGCAATCAGCCCCAGCATTTT,CASSDINSNQPQHF
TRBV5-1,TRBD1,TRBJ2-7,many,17,TGCGCCAGCAGCTTGGCCCTCTCCGGGACAGACCCCTACGAGCAGTACTTC,CASSLALSGTDPYEQYF
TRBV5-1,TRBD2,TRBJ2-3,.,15,TGCGCCAGCAGCTTCGGTCGGGGGGGTTCAGATACGCAGTATTTT,CASSFGRGGSDTQYF
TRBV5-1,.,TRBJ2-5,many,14,TGCGCCAGCAGCTTGCCGGGGGCGGGGGAGACCCAGTACTTC,CASSLPGAGETQYF
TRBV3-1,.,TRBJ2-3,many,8,TGTGCCAGCAGGGAGCAGTATTTT,CASREQYF